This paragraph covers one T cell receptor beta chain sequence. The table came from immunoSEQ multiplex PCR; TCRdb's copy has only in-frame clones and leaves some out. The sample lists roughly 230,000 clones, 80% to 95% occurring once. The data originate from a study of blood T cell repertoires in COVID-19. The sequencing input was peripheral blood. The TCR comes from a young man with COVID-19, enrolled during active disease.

CDR3 protein: CASSPPSGGGQPQHF. CDR3 bases: TGTGCCAGCTCACCACCGTCAGGGGGTGGACAGCCCCAGCATTTT. The chain is built from TRBV18 and TRBJ1-5, with 7 positions matching TRBD1. The germline V gene has CDR1 KGHSH and CDR2 LQKENI. The CDR3 length is 15 residues. Trimming removed 0 bases from V and 7 bases from J; junction bases left unmatched: 6.